Sequencing of this T cell receptor beta chain was carried out in a study of T-cell memory formation after mild COVID-19. The CDR3 runs 12 residues. Trimming pared 3 bases from V and 7 bases from J, leaving 9 bases between. TCRdb reanalysed the 5' RACE reads using MiXCR and keeps one entry per CDR3 protein. The sample has around 450,000 distinct CDR3 sequences, about 19% seen once; the top ten hold 7.5% to 9.5%. With respect to this clonotype: As yet, its antigen is unknown.

Study-wide results and limits: Some clones that responded were present in memory (sampled pre-infection), which suggests cross-reactive memory joined.

The sequence was collected from an adult woman who had mild COVID-19 (a few samples of this study predate the infection). Cell type and time point are not known. Sequencing was done on a sample of PBMCs or a T cell subset sorted from them (not recorded which). The gene calls are TRBV12-3 or TRBV12-4 and TRBJ2-5; D is perhaps TRBD2 (5 bases). DNA for the CDR3: TGTGCCAGCAGTTTCCCCCGGGGGACCCAGTACTTC. It specifies CASSFPRGTQYF.